This TCR beta chain is drawn from a study of blood T cell repertoires in COVID-19. As for the study in general: The cDNA or gDNA used as material had been derived from T cells, B-cell-depleted T cells, or PBMCs.

The CDR3 has 15 amino acids. Trimming stripped 0 bases from V and 3 bases from J, with 9 bases between. The V gene's germline CDR1 is MGHRA and CDR2 YSYEKL. Original data processing: Estimation of nucleated cell counts was performed using reference gene primer amplification. This table comes from immunoSEQ multiplex PCR, and its TCRdb copy is limited to in-frame clones, with some not included. D and trimming come from the DNA, and the V and J calls and clone size come from that table. The sample has about 190,000 clones, less than 90% seen once. This TCR derives from a human donor in a cohort sampled during active COVID-19. The chain links TRBV4-1 to TRBJ1-3, with D perhaps matching TRBD1 (5 bases). Sequences were obtained from peripheral blood. The CDR3 DNA sequence: TGCGCCAGCAGCCAAGACAGGGTAAATGGAAACACCATATATTTT. Amino acid sequence: CASSQDRVNGNTIYF.